These T cell receptor beta chains were read from a single sample in a study of control samples from healthy donors and cancer patients. Generated by immunoSEQ multiplex PCR, the TCRdb table keeps only in-frame clones and is missing some. In the table there are over 100,000 clones, about 89% of which are singletons. Material: blood. These receptors originate from a woman in her 50s in good health. The CDR3 runs from the conserved cysteine through the conserved F or W. A D gene is named only where the DNA matches it firmly. Rows give clone size only sometimes, using once, few, many, or a class for an expanded clone.

-	TRBV27	TRBJ1-3	-	TGTGCCAGCAGTTCCGTCTCTGGAAACACCATATATTTT	CASSSVSGNTIYF
once	TRBV27	TRBJ2-1	-	TGTGCCAGCATTCCAGACCCGGCGTCCAATGAGCAGTTCTTC	CASIPDPASNEQFF
-	TRBV18	TRBJ1-1	TRBD1	TGTGCCAGCTCACAGAGGACAGGGGTGACTGAAGCTTTCTTT	CASSQRTGVTEAFF
-	TRBV2	TRBJ2-7	-	TGTGCCAGCAGTGAAGGCGATCCCAGCACCTACGAGCAGTACTTC	CASSEGDPSTYEQYF
-	TRBV7-3	TRBJ2-5	-	TGTGCCAGCGGGTTAGGTGTAGGGGAGACCCAGTACTTC	CASGLGVGETQYF
once	TRBV30	TRBJ2-3	TRBD1	TGTGCCTGGAGTGGAGGGGGCGCAGCAGATACGCAGTATTTT	CAWSGGGAADTQYF
-	TRBV7-2	TRBJ2-2	TRBD2	TGTGCCAGCAGCTTATCCCTAGCGGGGGGGCGGGAGTACACCGGGGAGCTGTTTTTT	CASSLSLAGGREYTGELFF
-	TRBV30	TRBJ2-2	TRBD1	TGTGCCTGGAGTGTACACAGGGGGCCTAACACCGGGGAGCTGTTTTTT	CAWSVHRGPNTGELFF
-	TRBV7-2	TRBJ2-3	-	TGTGCCAGCAGCCCAAGGACGTCGGGGGATACGCAGTATTTT	CASSPRTSGDTQYF
-	TRBV5-5	TRBJ2-3	TRBD1	TGTGCCAGCAGCTCAGGGGGCGGGCCAGATACGCAGTATTTT	CASSSGGGPDTQYF
-	TRBV6-2/TRBV6-3	TRBJ2-1	-	TGTGCCAGCAGTTACAGTTGGGGGAGTGAGCAGTTCTTC	CASSYSWGSEQFF
-	TRBV7-2	TRBJ1-1	-	TGTGCCAGCAGCTTAAGAATAGGGGATGCTTTCTTT	CASSLRIGDAFF
-	TRBV27	TRBJ2-2	TRBD1	TGTGCCAGCAAACAATCCGGGACAGGTTTATTCCGGGAGCTGTTTTTT	CASKQSGTGLFRELFF
-	TRBV19	TRBJ1-1	TRBD1	TGTGCCAGTAGAAATTTCGGGACAGCGAACACTGAAGCTTTCTTT	CASRNFGTANTEAFF
-	TRBV7-8	TRBJ1-5	-	TGTGCCAGCAGCGTTAACTTTCACGAGAATCAGCCCCAGCATTTT	CASSVNFHENQPQHF
once	TRBV5-4	TRBJ2-1	TRBD2	TGTGCCAGCAGCCAGCTTGCGGGGGGACTCTACAATGAGCAGTTCTTC	CASSQLAGGLYNEQFF
-	TRBV5-6	TRBJ1-1	-	TGTGCCAGCAGGAGTAACGGGAACACTGAAGCTTTCTTT	CASRSNGNTEAFF
-	TRBV4-1	TRBJ2-1	-	TGCGCCAGCAGCCTTGGAACATACAATGAGCAGTTCTTC	CASSLGTYNEQFF
-	TRBV30	TRBJ1-1	-	TGTGCCTGGAGACAGGAAATCATGAACACTGAAGCTTTCTTT	CAWRQEIMNTEAFF
-	TRBV13	TRBJ1-1	TRBD1	TGTGCCAGCAGCTGGCGGACAGGGGCGGGCACTGAAGCTTTCTTT	CASSWRTGAGTEAFF
-	TRBV5-4	TRBJ2-3	-	TGTGCCAGCAGCTACCGGCAGGCAGGGGCAGATACGCAGTATTTT	CASSYRQAGADTQYF
once	TRBV9	TRBJ2-2	-	TGTGCCAGCAGCCCCTACCTCGAAGCCAGGGAGCTGTTTTTT	CASSPYLEARELFF
-	TRBV13	TRBJ2-7	-	TGTGCCAGCAGCTTGGGACCTAAAAGCCCCTACGAGCAGTACTTC	CASSLGPKSPYEQYF
-	TRBV2	TRBJ2-4	-	TGTGCCAGCAGTGAAGGTTTTCAGGAGAGGGACATTCAGTACTTC	CASSEGFQERDIQYF
-	TRBV19	TRBJ1-2	-	TGTGCCAGTAGTACTATGGGTTATGGCTACACCTTC	CASSTMGYGYTF
-	TRBV25-1	TRBJ1-3	-	TGTGCCAGCAGACGGGACAACTCTGGAAACACCATATATTTT	CASRRDNSGNTIYF
-	TRBV1	TRBJ2-3	-	TGCACCAGCAGCCAGCCTATCGGGGGGGGGCGCACAGATACGCAGTATTTT	CTSSQPIGGGRTDTQYF
-	TRBV3-1/TRBV3-2	TRBJ2-1	-	TGTGCCAGCAGCCCGATGGCGCCCAATGAGCAGTTCTTC	CASSPMAPNEQFF
-	TRBV19	TRBJ2-6	TRBD1	TGTGCCAGTTATTTAGGGGGCGATGGGGCCAACGTCCTGACTTTC	CASYLGGDGANVLTF
once	TRBV7-7	TRBJ2-7	-	TGTGCCAGCAGCCGCCACAAGGACGTAAGCTACGAGCAGTACTTC	CASSRHKDVSYEQYF
-	TRBV18	TRBJ2-5	-	TGTGCCAGCTCAGAACGGGCACAAGAGACCCAGTACTTC	CASSERAQETQYF
-	TRBV12-5	TRBJ2-1	-	TGTGCTAGTGGTTTGGTGAATGAGCAGTTCTTC	CASGLVNEQFF
once	TRBV6-2/TRBV6-3	TRBJ1-1	-	TGTGCCAGCAGTTACTCGGCTTTCTTAGTGAACACTGAAGCTTTCTTT	CASSYSAFLVNTEAFF
-	TRBV5-1	TRBJ1-4	-	TGCGCCAGCAGACTGACGAGGGCGAGTAATGAAAAACTGTTTTTT	CASRLTRASNEKLFF
-	TRBV6-5	TRBJ2-3	TRBD2	TGTGCCAGCAGTTCTAGCGGGAGCACAGATACGCAGTATTTT	CASSSSGSTDTQYF
-	TRBV24-1	TRBJ2-1	TRBD2	TGTGCCACCAGTGATTTTAATGGGGCGGGAGGAAAATACAATGAGCAGTTCTTC	CATSDFNGAGGKYNEQFF
-	TRBV4-3	TRBJ1-1	-	TGCGCCAGCAGCCAAGATAAATGGAACACTGAAGCTTTCTTT	CASSQDKWNTEAFF
-	TRBV5-1	TRBJ2-7	TRBD1	TGCGCCAGCAGCCCATCGACAGGGGTCACCTACGAGCAGTACTTC	CASSPSTGVTYEQYF
-	TRBV7-6	TRBJ2-1	-	TGTGCCAGCAGCCCCCGACTAGTTTCGGACGAGCAGTTCTTC	CASSPRLVSDEQFF
-	TRBV18	TRBJ1-5	-	TGTGCCAGCTCACCGGCAGACAATCAGCCCCAGCATTTT	CASSPADNQPQHF
-	TRBV5-4	TRBJ2-2	-	TGTGCCAGCAGGAAAAGGGAGACCGGGGAGCTGTTTTTT	CASRKRETGELFF